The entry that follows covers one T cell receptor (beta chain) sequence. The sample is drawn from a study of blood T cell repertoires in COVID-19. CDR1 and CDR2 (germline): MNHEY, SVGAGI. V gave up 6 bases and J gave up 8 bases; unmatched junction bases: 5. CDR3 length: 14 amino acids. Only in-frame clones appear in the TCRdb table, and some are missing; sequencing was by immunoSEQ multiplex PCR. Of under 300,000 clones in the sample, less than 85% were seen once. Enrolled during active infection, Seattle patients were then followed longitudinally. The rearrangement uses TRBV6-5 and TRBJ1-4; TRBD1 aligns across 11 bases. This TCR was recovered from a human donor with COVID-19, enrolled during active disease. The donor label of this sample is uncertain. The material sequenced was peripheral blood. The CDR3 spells CASRRGQGGEKLFF. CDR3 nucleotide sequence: TGTGCCAGCAGACGGGGACAGGGGGGGGAAAAACTGTTTTTT.